The 11 T cell receptor beta chains listed next were all sequenced from one sample in a study of identical twins. TCRdb redid the calling of the 5' RACE reads with MiXCR, one entry per CDR3 protein. The table includes about 200,000 distinct CDR3 sequences, 6.5% detected once. The sample also formed part of further work on T cells expressing NK-cell markers.

The sample comprised CD8+ T cells sorted from blood. These receptors all come from a woman aged 18-30 years in good health.

The gene calls are TRBV6-2 or TRBV6-3 and TRBJ2-7; tentative D call: TRBD2 (6 bases). With 5 bases removed from V and 3 bases from J, the gap between germline ends came to 14 bases. The germline CDR1 and CDR2 sequences are MNHEY and SVGEGT. This CDR3 has 14 residues. CDR3 amino acids: CASSRGTERYEQYF. The CDR3 nucleotides read TGTGCCAGCAGTCGCGGGACCGAGCGCTACGAGCAGTACTTC.

The table lists this clonotype with many counts. The J gene is TRBJ2-7, the V gene TRBV27, with D unclear. Germline assignment: CDR1 MNHEY and CDR2 SMNVEV (reference sequence). The germline V and J ends were trimmed by 8 bases and 1 base, with 9 bases remaining between them. The CDR3 is 12 amino acids. The CDR3 spells CASFSASYEQYF. The CDR3 DNA is TGTGCCAGCTTTTCAGCGTCCTACGAGCAGTACTTC.

This clonotype was recorded a few times. This rearrangement joins TRBV4-1 to TRBJ2-1; D remains unclear. CDR3 length equals 16 residues. Trimming pared 2 bases from V and 2 bases from J, leaving 13 bases between. Germline assignment: CDR1 MGHRA and CDR2 YSYEKL. The CDR3 is CASSQSLGVPYNEQFF. The CDR3 coding sequence is TGCGCCAGCAGCCAAAGTCTAGGTGTTCCCTACAATGAGCAGTTCTTC.

This clonotype has ten or more counts. The chain carries TRBV29-1 and TRBJ2-1; the match to TRBD1 covers 8 bases. This CDR3 region has 16 residues. Germline trimming cut 1 base from V and 0 bases from J; bases unmatched to any gene: 5. In germline, CDR1 is SQVTM, CDR2 ANQGSEA. The chain's CDR3 is CSVEGTGFASYNEQFF. CDR3 nucleotides: TGCAGCGTTGAAGGGACAGGGTTCGCCTCCTACAATGAGCAGTTCTTC.

The chain recombines TRBV9 with TRBJ2-1; D tentatively reads TRBD1 or TRBD2 (6 bases each). CDR3 length equals 17 residues. Germline lookup yields CDR1 SGDLS and CDR2 YYNGEE. Trimming took 0 bases from V and 4 from J, leaving 17 bases between them. The chain's CDR3 is CASSVVGGGSTYNEQFF. The CDR3 DNA follows: TGTGCCAGCAGCGTAGTAGGAGGGGGTAGTACATACAATGAGCAGTTCTTC.

This clonotype was counted a few times. The chain couples TRBV20-1 to TRBJ2-5; 13 bases match TRBD2. The CDR3 is 15 amino acids. Germline assignment: CDR1 DFQATT and CDR2 SNEGSKA (reference sequence). With V trimmed by 4 bases and J by 2 bases, 4 bases remained unmatched. The DNA of the CDR3 is TGCAGTGCTACCAAGGGACTAGCGGGACAAGAGACCCAGTACTTC. Amino acids: CSATKGLAGQETQYF.

This clonotype was recorded many times. The chain has TRBV20-1 and TRBJ1-2, with a possible D match to TRBD1 (5 bases). V dropped 0 bases and J dropped 7 bases, with 21 bases sitting between them. The germline V gene encodes CDR1 DFQATT and CDR2 SNEGSKA (reference sequence). CDR3 size: 16 residues. This chain's CDR3 is CSARDRIRQIGGGYTF. In nucleotides, the CDR3 is TGCAGTGCTAGAGATAGAATACGTCAGATTGGGGGTGGCTACACCTTC.

This clonotype has a count of ten or more. This chain connects TRBV9 to TRBJ2-1; D may be TRBD2 (5 bases). The germline V and J ends were trimmed by 3 bases and 8 bases, with 12 bases remaining between them. The CDR3 extends over 13 amino acids. Per the germline V gene, CDR1 is SGDLS and CDR2 is YYNGEE. The CDR3, as DNA: TGTGCCAGCAGCGGAGGGCGGCTCGATGAGCAGTTCTTC. Translation gives CASSGGRLDEQFF.

This clonotype appeared a few times. The rearrangement uses TRBV5-1 and TRBJ2-1, with 13 bases matching TRBD2. V was clipped by 0 bases and J by 3 bases; unmatched bases: 6. The CDR3 contains 18 residues. The germline V gene has CDR1 SGHRS and CDR2 YFSETQ. CDR3 protein: CASSLGGLAGPYYNEQFF. DNA for the CDR3: TGCGCCAGCAGCTTGGGGGGACTAGCGGGGCCGTACTACAATGAGCAGTTCTTC.

This clonotype appeared many times. V gene TRBV9 combines with J gene TRBJ2-3; 10 bases line up with TRBD2. The germline CDR1 and CDR2 sequences are SGDLS and YYNGEE. The CDR3 runs to 16 residues. V lost 2 bases, J lost 6 bases, and 9 bases stayed unmatched. CDR3 sequence reads: CASSVYSSGSYDTQYF. The DNA of the CDR3 is TGTGCCAGCAGCGTGTATTCTAGCGGGAGTTATGATACGCAGTATTTT.

This clonotype occurred many times. The chain recombines TRBV13 with TRBJ2-7; D is unresolved. The CDR3 is 14 amino acids. From germline, CDR1 is PRHDT and CDR2 FYEKMQ (reference sequence). V lost 3 bases and J lost 7, with 16 bases in between. As DNA, the CDR3 is TGTGCCAGCAGCTTGGCGGAAGGGCTGAGGGAGCAGTACTTC. This gives the protein CASSLAEGLREQYF. The full variable domain, completed using reference TRBV13 and TRBJ2-7, is AAGVIQSPRHLIKEKRETATLKCYPIPRHDTVYWYQQGPGQDPQFLISFYEKMQSDKGSIPDRFSAQQFSDYHSELNMSSLELGDSALYFCASSLAEGLREQYFGPGTRLTVT.